Below, 4 T cell receptor beta chains from the same sample are listed, as sequenced in a study of cytomegalovirus exposure and HLA in healthy donors. The PCR was carried out with 60 Vbeta primers and 13 Jbeta primers. Method: immunoSEQ multiplex PCR; TCRdb's copy keeps in-frame clones and lacks some. The table includes 93,000 or so clones, around 80% detected once. Material for sequencing was PBMCs. Source of these receptors: a woman between 18 and 30 years old in good health and CMV-seropositive.

This clone was counted a few times. The CDR3 is CASSAQGAFGYTF. The CDR3 DNA follows: TGTGCCAGCAGCGCCCAGGGGGCATTCGGCTACACCTTC. V and J are TRBV9 and TRBJ1-2; 8 nucleotides match TRBD1. The CDR3 is 13 residues long. Per the germline V gene, CDR1 is SGDLS and CDR2 is YYNGEE. V lost 3 bases, J lost 8 bases, and 6 bases stayed unmatched. Full variable domain (outside the CDR3, taken from reference TRBV9 and TRBJ1-2): DSGVTQTPKHLITATGQRVTLRCSPRSGDLSVYWYQQSLDQGLQFLIQYYNGEERAKGNILERFSAQQFPDLHSELNLSSLELGDSALYFCASSAQGAFGYTFGSGTRLTVV.

V and J are TRBV6-1 and TRBJ1-1, with a tentative D call TRBD1 (5 bases). The CDR3 spans 15 residues. CDR1 and CDR2 (germline): MNHNS, SASEGT. The V end lost 2 bases, the J end lost 7 bases, and 17 bases lay between the germline ends. The CDR3 here is CASSEFAGVNVEAFF. As DNA, the CDR3 is TGTGCCAGCAGTGAATTTGCGGGGGTTAACGTTGAAGCTTTCTTT.

The chain combines TRBV5-4 with TRBJ2-3, with 8 bases that match TRBD1. The CDR3 has 16 residues. V trimming: 4 bases; J trimming: 0 bases; junction bases outside the gene matches: 7. Germline V gives CDR1 SGHNT, CDR2 YYREEE (reference sequence). The DNA of the CDR3 is TGTGCCAGCAGCCAGGGACAGGTCTCGAGCACAGATACGCAGTATTTT. The encoded protein is CASSQGQVSSTDTQYF.

The rearrangement uses TRBV25-1 and TRBJ1-1; tentatively, D is TRBD1 (6 bases). This CDR3 spans 14 amino acids. Trimming stripped 6 bases from V and 4 bases from J, with 15 bases between. Looked up from germline, CDR1 is MGHDK and CDR2 is SYGVNS. The CDR3 coding sequence is TGTGCCAGCAGACTAAAGGGGGGGAGCACTGAAGCTTTCTTT. It translates to CASRLKGGSTEAFF.